A single T cell receptor (beta chain) is shown here with its context. The junction departs from germline at one end; a sequencing error may be responsible. The CDR3 contains 14 residues. Germline assignment: CDR1 SSHAT and CDR2 FNYEAQ (reference sequence). This sample was taken from a study of blood T cell dynamics during melanoma immunotherapy. Time point specified: week 3, after first cycle of checkpoint inhibitor. Response was assessed by RECIST 1.1 at 12 weeks, except a couple of rapid progressors. Patients had no prior systemic cancer treatment, immunosuppressants or other active cancers. All DNA from each sorted CD8+ subset was loaded. Profiled with immunoSEQ multiplex PCR; TCRdb holds only in-frame clones, not every one. Counted here are approximately 13,000 clones, under 95% occurring once; the ten biggest clones make up more than 0.15%.

Specimen: effector memory CD8+ T cells from blood, collected from a patient treated with checkpoint blockade. The receptor was isolated from a human donor with melanoma. The chain carries TRBV7-7 and TRBJ2-1; TRBD1 agrees at 11 bases. Written as DNA, the CDR3 is TGTGCTAGCAGCTCGGGACAGGGGGTCAATGAGCAGTTCTTC. Protein product: CASSSGQGVNEQFF. The entire variable domain, with the rest obtained from reference TRBV7-7 and TRBJ2-1, is as follows: GAGVSQSPRYKVTKRGQDVTLRCDPISSHATLYWYQQALGQGPEFLTYFNYEAQPDKSGLPSDRFSAERPEGSISTLTIQRTEQRDSAMYRCASSSGQGVNEQFFGPGTRLTVL.